One and the same sample provided the 20 T cell receptor beta chains below, sequenced in a study of blood T cell repertoires in COVID-19 (dated by TCRdb to the early 2020s). Library preparation used the immunoSEQ multiplex PCR assay. Entries here come from immuneACCESS through TCRdb and include only in-frame sequences with V and J called. Some clones fail to appear in such tables; in the studies checked, an unresolved V gene covers under half of the shortfall, and the cause of the remainder is unknown. Across this sample there are about 170,000 clones, with roughly 93% seen only once. The ten largest clones add up to almost 5% of the sample. The sequenced sample was peripheral blood. The source is a man between 18 and 29 years old with COVID-19, enrolled during active disease.

This chain connects TRBV14 to TRBJ2-7; D remains ambiguous. CDR1 and CDR2 (germline): SGHDN, FVKESK. Trimming shortened V by 3 bases and J by 5 bases, and 11 bases separated the two germline ends. The CDR3 contains 13 residues. CDR3 protein: CASSQFRAHEQYF. The DNA of the CDR3 is TGTGCCAGCAGCCAGTTTAGAGCCCACGAGCAGTACTTC.

V and J are TRBV27 and TRBJ2-7, with 9 bases that match TRBD2. CDR3 size: 15 residues. V was pared by 2 bases and J by 3 bases, with 5 bases of the junction left unmatched. Looked up from germline, CDR1 is MNHEY and CDR2 is SMNVEV (reference sequence). The CDR3 DNA reads as TGTGCCAGCAGTTTAAGGGGGACTAGCAACTACGAGCAGTACTTC. It translates to CASSLRGTSNYEQYF.

This chain links TRBV4-2 with TRBJ1-5; D is ambiguous. V was trimmed by 1 base and J by 3 bases, leaving 13 bases between them. Germline V gene data show CDR1 as LGHNA and CDR2 as YNFKEQ. The CDR3 is 16 amino acids. In nucleotides, the CDR3 is TGTGCCAGCAGCCAAGGCGGCAGCCGAACCAATCAGCCCCAGCATTTT. Translation: CASSQGGSRTNQPQHF.

The chain has TRBV12-3 or TRBV12-4 and TRBJ2-7, with no clear D. The V end lost 3 bases, the J end lost 3 bases, and 6 bases lay between the germline ends. The CDR3 loop spans 12 amino acids. This CDR3 reads CASSFTVYEQYF. The DNA of the CDR3 is TGTGCCAGCAGTTTTACAGTCTACGAGCAGTACTTC.

This clone was recorded a few times. This chain links TRBV11-2 with TRBJ2-3; D may be TRBD2 (6 bases). Trimming cost V 8 bases and J 5 bases, with 20 bases left between them. Germline CDR1 and CDR2: SGHAT and FQNNGV. The CDR3 length is 15 residues. The CDR3 reads CASHHRDSPGDTQYF. The CDR3 bases are TGTGCCAGCCATCACCGGGACTCCCCTGGAGATACGCAGTATTTT.

The chain combines TRBV14 with TRBJ2-7; weak D call: TRBD2 (5 bases). Germline-derived CDR1 and CDR2 are SGHDN and FVKESK. Deletions cut 0 bases from V and 0 bases from J, with 6 bases between. CDR3 size: 14 residues. This CDR3 is CASSQEGSSYEQYF. DNA for the CDR3: TGTGCCAGCAGCCAAGAGGGGAGCTCCTACGAGCAGTACTTC. The full variable domain, rest sourced from reference TRBV14 and TRBJ2-7, is EAGVTQFPSHSVIEKGQTVTLRCDPISGHDNLYWYRRVMGKEIKFLLHFVKESKQDESGMPNNRFLAERTGGTYSTLKVQPAELEDSGVYFCASSQEGSSYEQYFGPGTRLTVT.

V usage is TRBV27 and J usage is TRBJ2-7; D remains ambiguous. This CDR3 comprises 11 residues. The germline V gene has CDR1 MNHEY and CDR2 SMNVEV (reference sequence). V was cut by 6 bases and J by 3 bases, with 6 bases left in between. The CDR3: CASRTSYEQYF. The CDR3 bases are TGTGCCAGCAGAACAAGCTACGAGCAGTACTTC.

The J gene is TRBJ2-7, the V gene TRBV9; D perhaps matches TRBD1 (5 bases). The CDR3 is 15 amino acids. The germline V gene has CDR1 SGDLS and CDR2 YYNGEE. Deletions cut 0 bases from V and 6 bases from J, with 16 bases between. CDR3 nucleotides: TGTGCCAGCAGCGTAGGGTGGGGCGTACTGGGCGAGCAGTACTTC. It translates to CASSVGWGVLGEQYF.

The rearrangement uses TRBV7-9 and TRBJ2-2; possible D gene TRBD2, 6 bases. Trimming removed 5 bases from V and 7 bases from J, with 17 bases in between. This CDR3 has 15 amino acids. Germline values: CDR1 SEHNR, CDR2 FQNEAQ (reference sequence). CDR3: CASSPPTGAGGELFF. The CDR3 nucleotides read TGTGCCAGCAGCCCTCCGACGGGAGCAGGCGGGGAGCTGTTTTTT.

The chain links TRBV30 to TRBJ2-1; 8 nucleotides line up with TRBD1. The V gene's germline CDR1 is GTSNPN and CDR2 SVGIG (reference sequence). The CDR3 length is 16 residues. V trimming: 1 base; J trimming: 2 bases; junction bases outside the gene matches: 7. The chain's CDR3 is CAWSGRQGPPYNEQFF. CDR3 nucleotides: TGTGCCTGGAGTGGGAGACAGGGGCCCCCCTACAATGAGCAGTTCTTC. Variable domain in full (rest from reference TRBV30 and TRBJ2-1): SQTIHQWPATLVQPVGSPLSLECTVEGTSNPNLYWYRQAAGRGLQLLFYSVGIGQISSEVPQNLSASRPQDRQFILSSKKLLLSDSGFYLCAWSGRQGPPYNEQFFGPGTRLTVL.

The genes are TRBV30 and TRBJ2-7; TRBD2 matches 9 bases. V lost 7 bases, J lost 2 bases, and 6 bases stayed unmatched. This CDR3 has 13 residues. CDR1 and CDR2 (germline): GTSNPN, SVGIG (reference sequence). The CDR3 coding sequence is TGTGCCTCCCTAGCGGGACCCGCCTACGAGCAGTACTTC. Its protein is CASLAGPAYEQYF.

The gene calls are TRBV18 and TRBJ1-5, with 12 bases fitting TRBD1. V lost 3 bases and J lost 1; bases outside the gene matches: 4. CDR1 and CDR2 (germline): KGHSH, LQKENI. The CDR3 contains 17 residues. The CDR3 DNA follows: TGTGCCAGCTCACCCGGGACAGGGGGCCAGAGCAATCAGCCCCAGCATTTT. Its protein is CASSPGTGGQSNQPQHF.

A few counts support this clone. This chain joins TRBV6-6 and TRBJ1-2; TRBD1 matches 7 bases. V trimming: 5 bases; J trimming: 7 bases; junction bases outside the gene matches: 7. Per the germline V gene, CDR1 is MNHNY and CDR2 is SVGAGI (reference sequence). The CDR3 covers 13 residues. CDR3 loop: CASSGRGSLGYTF. CDR3 in DNA: TGTGCCAGCAGTGGCAGGGGGTCGCTTGGCTACACCTTC.

The chain has TRBV28 and TRBJ2-1; TRBD2 is a possible D gene (5 bases). Trimming cost V 6 bases and J 2 bases, with 14 bases left between them. CDR3 length: 15 residues. Germline-derived CDR1 and CDR2 are MDHEN and SYDVKM. CDR3 DNA sequence: TGTGCCAGCAGCCCCAGCGGAGAGCCCTACAATGAGCAGTTCTTC. Protein sequence: CASSPSGEPYNEQFF.

This chain connects TRBV10-3 to TRBJ2-7; no clear D. This CDR3 region has 17 residues. Germline V gives CDR1 ENHRY, CDR2 SYGVKD. V was clipped by 0 bases and J by 0 bases, with 15 bases between them. The CDR3 loop is CAISESNGLAGSYEQYF. The CDR3 nucleotides are TGTGCCATCAGTGAGTCGAATGGCCTGGCAGGCTCCTACGAGCAGTACTTC.

This rearrangement joins TRBV28 to TRBJ2-1, with 8 bases fitting TRBD2. Trimming cost V 5 bases and J 5 bases; bases outside gene matches: 11. Per the germline V gene, CDR1 is MDHEN and CDR2 is SYDVKM. The length of the CDR3 is 16 residues. The CDR3 nucleotides are TGTGCCAGCAGTCCGCGACTAGCGACAATGAACAATGAGCAGTTCTTC. Amino acid sequence: CASSPRLATMNNEQFF.

CDR3 sequence (DNA): TGTGCCAGCAGCCCAATGGGACAGGATTACAATGAGCAGTTCTTC. As protein: CASSPMGQDYNEQFF. This chain links TRBV7-3 with TRBJ2-1; 8 nucleotides align to TRBD1. CDR1 is SGHTA and CDR2 is FQGTGA in the germline V gene. The CDR3 has 15 amino acids. V lost 5 bases, J lost 4 bases, and 7 bases stayed unmatched.

This chain connects TRBV29-1 to TRBJ2-2, with TRBD1 matching 10 bases. Trimming cost V 7 bases and J 6 bases; bases outside gene matches: 8. Germline CDR1 SQVTM, CDR2 ANQGSEA. The CDR3 is 14 residues long. This chain's CDR3 is CSAAAGTGAGELFF. The CDR3 bases are TGCAGCGCCGCAGCCGGGACAGGGGCCGGGGAGCTGTTTTTT.

V and J are TRBV28 and TRBJ1-1, with D perhaps TRBD1 (5 bases). Germline loops: CDR1 MDHEN, CDR2 SYDVKM. With 5 bases removed from V and 0 bases from J, the gap between germline ends came to 19 bases. There are 17 residues in the CDR3. CDR3 DNA sequence: TGTGCCAGCAGTACTCTCAAGGGGCAGGGAATGAACACTGAAGCTTTCTTT. It translates to CASSTLKGQGMNTEAFF.

The rearrangement uses TRBV2 and TRBJ2-7; TRBD2 agrees at 15 bases. The V and J ends lost 2 bases and 5 bases, in that order; junction bases with no gene match: 10. Germline CDR1 reads SNHLY; CDR2 reads FYNNEI. The CDR3 sequence is 18 residues long. The CDR3 loop reads CASSEPGLAGGRGNEQYF. The CDR3 region has the DNA TGTGCCAGCAGTGAACCCGGACTAGCGGGAGGGCGTGGGAACGAGCAGTACTTC.